The TCR beta chain described here comes from a study of response to subunit inactivated influenza vaccine. Findings and caveats of the study: The authors offered the suggestion that each seasonal influenza vaccination recruits few new T cells.

V gave up 2 bases and J gave up 2 bases, with 12 bases separating them. Germline assignment: CDR1 MNHEY and CDR2 SVGEGT. The CDR3 length is 16 residues. TCRdb passed the RT-PCR reads through MiXCR, listing each CDR3 protein once. The data contain 500,000 to 650,000 distinct CDR3 sequences, approximately 7.1% of them singletons. As concerns this clonotype: Its cognate antigen is unknown.

The rearrangement joins TRBV6-2 or TRBV6-3 to TRBJ2-2, with no clear D. Here the sequenced sample was PBMCs from blood, taken approximately 25 months after vaccination. This receptor was identified in a man aged 50 to 75 who received an inactivated influenza vaccine. Here the CDR3 DNA reads TGTGCCAGCAGTTACCGAACGTGGCAAAACACCGGGGAGCTGTTTTTT. This gives the protein CASSYRTWQNTGELFF.